This entry concerns a single TCR beta chain. Antigen specificity is unknown. The entry originates in a study of cytomegalovirus exposure and HLA in healthy donors. Looking at the study overall: Most genotyped donors, about 81% of 300 to 400, had Caucasian-associated genetic ancestry. Study-level findings and limits: Overall, approximately 150 TCR beta chains were annotated as cytomegalovirus-associated. Exclusion as indistinguishable affected some V segments, including TRBV6-2 and TRBV6-3.

13 Jbeta primers and 60 Vbeta primers were used for the PCR. The protocol was immunoSEQ multiplex PCR, while the TCRdb copy is restricted to in-frame clones and leaves out a portion. In the table there are 110,000 to 150,000 clones, around three quarters of which are singletons. V lost 4 bases, J lost 6 bases, and 14 bases lay in between. CDR1 SGHRS and CDR2 YFSETQ come from the germline V gene. The CDR3 is 14 amino acids. The chain is built from TRBV5-1 and TRBJ1-5, with D perhaps TRBD1 (6 bases). The sequence came from a woman in her thirties or forties in good health and CMV-seronegative. The specimen sequenced was PBMCs. The CDR3: CASSREQGSQPQHF. CDR3 coding DNA: TGCGCCAGCAGCCGCGAACAGGGTAGTCAGCCCCAGCATTTT.